Each of the 13 T cell receptor beta chains below was sequenced from the same sample in a study of regulatory T cells in long-lasting Graves disease (dated by TCRdb to the early 2020s). Reading the label with the study, this specimen's time point is: newly diagnosed GD, antithyroid drugs for less than 3 months. For both TCR sequencing and RNA sequencing, RNA was extracted from PBMCs in TRIzol. The library was generated by multiplex PCR. The sample was run on an Illumina HiSeq 4000. CDR3 regions were amplified by Arm-PCR with iRepertoire HTBI primers to construct TCR beta libraries. Using fastp at Q25 and MiXCR, TCRdb reprocessed the public reads and kept productive beta chains. CDR3 protein duplicates are merged, each entry listing the most common genes and DNA. In all, the sample holds over 300,000 distinct CDR3 sequences, and around 16% of those were seen once. Approximately 22% of the sample comes from the top ten.

The material was peripheral blood mononuclear cells (PBMCs), obtained at new diagnosis, from a patient treated with antithyroid drugs. The origin of the receptors is a female donor with Graves disease.

This clonotype has ten or more counts. The chain combines TRBV3-1 with TRBJ2-5; D unresolved. Per germline, CDR1 LGHDT and CDR2 YNNKEL (reference sequence). Trimming shortened V by 4 bases and J by 1 base, and 10 bases separated the two germline ends. This CDR3 is built from 14 residues. The CDR3 DNA is TGTGCCAGCAGCCTAGGACGTAGCCAAGAGACCCAGTACTTC. Its protein product is CASSLGRSQETQYF.

This clonotype showed up many times. The V and J genes are TRBV5-1 and TRBJ2-5; no reliable D call. CDR3 length equals 14 residues. V lost 5 bases and J lost 2, with 13 bases in between. From germline, CDR1 is SGHRS and CDR2 YFSETQ. The CDR3 spells CASRKEANQETQYF. CDR3 nucleotide sequence: TGCGCCAGCAGGAAGGAAGCGAATCAAGAGACCCAGTACTTC.

At least ten counts were recorded for this clonotype. V usage is TRBV7-2 and J usage is TRBJ2-2, with D possibly being TRBD2 (5 bases). Germline-derived CDR1 and CDR2 are SGHTA and FQGNSA. V was shortened by 5 bases and J by 4 bases, with 17 bases between the two germline ends. This CDR3 comprises 16 residues. The CDR3 sequence: CASSQTGLALTGELFF. The CDR3 region has the DNA TGTGCCAGCAGCCAAACGGGGTTAGCGCTCACCGGGGAGCTGTTTTTT.

This clonotype was seen many times. This rearrangement joins TRBV2 to TRBJ1-2; no firm D call. This CDR3 has 14 amino acids. V was pared by 6 bases and J by 6 bases, with 17 bases between. Per germline, CDR1 SNHLY and CDR2 FYNNEI. CDR3 amino acids: CASSTRTAGNGYTF. CDR3 nucleotides: TGTGCCAGCAGCACACGGACGGCTGGCAATGGCTACACCTTC. Based on the CDR3 plus reference TRBV2 and TRBJ1-2, the full variable domain is EPEVTQTPSHQVTQMGQEVILRCVPISNHLYFYWYRQILGQKVEFLVSFYNNEISEKSEIFDDQFSVERPDGSNFTLKIRSTKLEDSAMYFCASSTRTAGNGYTFGSGTRLTVV.

Comment on this clonotype: The germline gene is not matched at one end of the junction; a read error may be the cause. CDR3 loop: CATSRDLSGGTEASF. Written as DNA, the CDR3 is TGTGCCACCAGCAGAGATTTATCAGGGGGAACTGAAGCTTCCTTT. The chain has TRBV15 and TRBJ1-1; TRBD1 agrees at 7 bases. CDR3 length: 15 amino acids. CDR1 LNHNV and CDR2 YYDKDF come from the germline V gene (reference sequence).

This clonotype was seen only a few times. The chain employs TRBV27 and TRBJ1-4; TRBD1 matches 8 bases. Losses at the gene ends were 6 bases for V and 8 bases for J; bases not matched to a gene: 11. The CDR3 covers 15 residues. Germline CDR1 reads MNHEY; CDR2 reads SMNVEV (reference sequence). CDR3 sequence (DNA): TGTGCCAGCAGCCGGAGACAGGGGCAAGGGGAAAAACTGTTTTTT. It encodes CASSRRQGQGEKLFF.

This clonotype was counted ten times or more. This rearrangement joins TRBV11-2 to TRBJ1-1; tentatively, D is TRBD1 (6 bases). This CDR3 region has 14 residues. The germline CDR1 and CDR2 sequences are SGHAT and FQNNGV. V shed 7 bases and J shed 0 bases, with 12 bases lying between them. CDR3 bases: TGTGCCAGCACTGCGGACAGTATGAACACTGAAGCTTTCTTT. Amino acids: CASTADSMNTEAFF.

This clonotype was detected a few times. The rearrangement uses TRBV27 and TRBJ2-1, with TRBD2 identical over 9 bases. Germline V gives CDR1 MNHEY, CDR2 SMNVEV (reference sequence). The CDR3 runs to 15 residues. Trimming removed 5 bases from V and 8 bases from J; junction bases left unmatched: 10. CDR3 residues: CASSPTRGGRHEQFF. The CDR3, as DNA: TGTGCCAGCAGTCCCACGCGGGGGGGGAGGCATGAGCAGTTCTTC.

The sample holds a few counts of this clonotype. This rearrangement joins TRBV6-1 to TRBJ1-4; tentatively, D is TRBD1 (6 bases). Germline CDR1 is MNHNS and CDR2 is SASEGT. Trimming left V 5 bases short and J 3 bases short, with 10 bases between. There are 14 residues in the CDR3. The DNA of the CDR3 is TGTGCCAGCAGTCAAGACAGGTCTAATGAAAAACTGTTTTTT. It encodes CASSQDRSNEKLFF.

This clonotype has at least ten counts. The V gene is TRBV27, the J gene TRBJ1-2; weak D call: TRBD1 (6 bases). V was pared by 8 bases and J by 4 bases, with 17 bases between. Looked up from germline, CDR1 is MNHEY and CDR2 is SMNVEV (reference sequence). The CDR3 spans 14 residues. This chain's CDR3 is CASWDGQRPYGYTF. The CDR3 bases are TGTGCCAGCTGGGACGGACAGCGCCCCTATGGCTACACCTTC.

At least ten counts were recorded for this clonotype. V gene TRBV5-1 combines with J gene TRBJ1-1, with D maybe TRBD1 (5 bases). V dropped 2 bases and J dropped 0 bases, with 8 bases sitting between them. The germline gives CDR1 SGHRS, CDR2 YFSETQ. The CDR3 sequence is 14 residues long. This CDR3 reads CASSFGGMNTEAFF. CDR3 in DNA: TGCGCCAGCAGCTTTGGGGGGATGAACACTGAAGCTTTCTTT.

In its sample, this clonotype was seen a few times. V gene TRBV6-1 combines with J gene TRBJ1-1, with unresolved D. This CDR3 region has 15 residues. Trimming took 5 bases from V and 1 from J, leaving 14 bases between them. Per germline, CDR1 MNHNS and CDR2 SASEGT. DNA for the CDR3: TGTGCCAGCAGTCTTCACCACGAGCCGAACACTGAAGCTTTCTTT. Translated, it gives CASSLHHEPNTEAFF.

This clonotype was seen ten or more times. The chain employs TRBV9 and TRBJ1-3; D gene ambiguous. Germline CDR1 is SGDLS and CDR2 is YYNGEE. The CDR3 loop spans 18 amino acids. V lost 3 bases, J lost 0 bases, and 19 bases lay in between. In nucleotides, the CDR3 is TGTGCCAGCAGCGGTGGTGGAGGGTCCTTAAGCTCTGGAAACACCATATATTTT. Protein product: CASSGGGGSLSSGNTIYF.